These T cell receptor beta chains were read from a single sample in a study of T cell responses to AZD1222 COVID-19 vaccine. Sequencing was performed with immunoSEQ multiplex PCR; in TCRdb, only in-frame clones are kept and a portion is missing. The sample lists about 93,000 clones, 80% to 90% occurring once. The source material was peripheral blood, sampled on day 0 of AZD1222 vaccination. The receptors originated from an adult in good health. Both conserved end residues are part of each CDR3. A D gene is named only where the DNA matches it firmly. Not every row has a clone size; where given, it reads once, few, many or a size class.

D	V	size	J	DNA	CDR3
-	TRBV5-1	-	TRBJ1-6	TGCGCCAGCAGCTTGGATTACAGGGTCGAGTCACCCCTCCACTTT	CASSLDYRVESPLHF
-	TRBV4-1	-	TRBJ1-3	TGCGCCAGCAGCCCCGTAGATACAGCCGGAAACACCATATATTTT	CASSPVDTAGNTIYF
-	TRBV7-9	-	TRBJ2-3	TGTGCCAGCAGCTCCCGGGATACGCAGTATTTT	CASSSRDTQYF
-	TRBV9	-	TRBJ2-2	TGTGCCAGCAGCCCCCGGGACACTGAACCCGGGGAGCTGTTTTTT	CASSPRDTEPGELFF
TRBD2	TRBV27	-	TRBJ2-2	TGTGCCAGCAGTTTCGCGGGAGTTCGCGGGGAGCTGTTTTTT	CASSFAGVRGELFF
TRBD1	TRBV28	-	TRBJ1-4	TGTGCCAGCAGTCAGACAGGGGGCCGGGAAAAACTGTTTTTT	CASSQTGGREKLFF
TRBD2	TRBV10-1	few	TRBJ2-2	TGCGCCAGCAACGCCGGGACTAGCGAGACCGGGGAGCTGTTTTTT	CASNAGTSETGELFF
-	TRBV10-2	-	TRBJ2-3	TGCGCCAGCAGTGGAGCGCGGGATGGTCCAGATACGCAGTATTTT	CASSGARDGPDTQYF
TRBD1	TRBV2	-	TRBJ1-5	TGTGCCAGCAGTGACAAGGGGGCGCATAACCAGCCCCAGCATTTT	CASSDKGAHNQPQHF
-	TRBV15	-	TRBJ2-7	TGTGCCACCAGAAACCCACTGGAAATCGGGTACGAGCAGTACTTC	CATRNPLEIGYEQYF
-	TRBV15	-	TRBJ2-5	TGTGCCACCAGCAGAGATCCAGCTAGTGAGGAGACCCAGTACTTC	CATSRDPASEETQYF
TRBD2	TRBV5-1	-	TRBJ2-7	TGCGTCAGCAGCTCCGCCCTAGCGGGAGGACCGTACGAGCAGTACTTC	CVSSSALAGGPYEQYF
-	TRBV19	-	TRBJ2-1	TGTGCCAGTAGTATAGCGGGGACTTACAATGAGCAGTTCTTC	CASSIAGTYNEQFF
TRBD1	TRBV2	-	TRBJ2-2	TGTGCCAGCAGGACGACAGGGGGCCGGACCGGGGAGCTGTTTTTT	CASRTTGGRTGELFF
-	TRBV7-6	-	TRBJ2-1	TGTGCCAGCAGCTTAGCGGCGGTCTCCTACAATGAGCAGTTCTTC	CASSLAAVSYNEQFF
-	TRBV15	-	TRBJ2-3	TGTGCCACCAGCAGAGACATTTTTTTGGAGTCGAGCACAGATACGCAGTATTTT	CATSRDIFLESSTDTQYF
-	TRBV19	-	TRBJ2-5	TGTGCCAGTAGTATCCCCCCCTTTGGGGGGGGCGGTCAGACCCAGTACTTC	CASSIPPFGGGGQTQYF
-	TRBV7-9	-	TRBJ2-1	TGTGCCAGCAGCTTAGTTCGGGAGCTAGCCTACAATGAGCAGTTCTTC	CASSLVRELAYNEQFF
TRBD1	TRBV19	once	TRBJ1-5	TGTGCCAGTAGTATCGGGACAGGAGGCAATCAGCCCCAGCATTTT	CASSIGTGGNQPQHF
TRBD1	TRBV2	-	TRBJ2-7	TGTGCCACCTCGGACAGGGGGCTGCGGGAGCAGTACTTC	CATSDRGLREQYF
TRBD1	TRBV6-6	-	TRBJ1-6	TGTGCCAGCAGTCGTCCCGGGACAGGAAATTCACCCCTCCACTTT	CASSRPGTGNSPLHF
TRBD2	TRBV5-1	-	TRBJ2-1	TGCGCCAGCAGCCCGCTTGGGACTAGGAGGGCCAATGAGCAGTTCTTC	CASSPLGTRRANEQFF
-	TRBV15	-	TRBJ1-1	TGTGCCACCAGCAGAGATTCTGAGGGCTATATGTTCAACACTGAAGCTTTCTTT	CATSRDSEGYMFNTEAFF
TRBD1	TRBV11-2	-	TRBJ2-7	TGTGCCAGCAGCTTAGAGGTGGGACAGGCCTACGAGCAGTACTTC	CASSLEVGQAYEQYF
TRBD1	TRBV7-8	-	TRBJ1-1	TGTGCCAGCAGCTTTAACAGGGGTTCGGACACTGAAGCTTTCTTT	CASSFNRGSDTEAFF
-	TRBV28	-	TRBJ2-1	TGTGCCAGCGGGCTCGCGGGAACCTACAATGAGCAGTTCTTC	CASGLAGTYNEQFF
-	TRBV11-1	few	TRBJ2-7	TGTGCCAGCAGCTTTGTAGCCTACGAGCAGTACTTC	CASSFVAYEQYF
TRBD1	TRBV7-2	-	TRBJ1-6	TGTGCCAGCAGCTTAATCCTGACAGGGAAGAATTCACCCCTCCACTTT	CASSLILTGKNSPLHF
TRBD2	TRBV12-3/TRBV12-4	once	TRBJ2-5	TGTGCCAGCAGACTAGCGGGAGTGGCGGCCCAGTACTTC	CASRLAGVAAQYF
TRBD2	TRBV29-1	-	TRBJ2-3	TGCAGCGCCGCTAGCGGATATGTCACAGATACGCAGTATTTT	CSAASGYVTDTQYF
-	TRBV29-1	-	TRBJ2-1	TGCAGCGTTGAAGGGCAGGGGCACAATGAGCAGTTCTTC	CSVEGQGHNEQFF
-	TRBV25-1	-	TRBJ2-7	TGTGCCAGCGGGACCGGGGGCGGGCAGGTTAACTACGAGCAGTACTTC	CASGTGGGQVNYEQYF
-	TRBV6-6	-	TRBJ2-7	TGTGCCAGCAGCCACGGGGCCAGGGGACTATTCGAGCAGTACTTC	CASSHGARGLFEQYF
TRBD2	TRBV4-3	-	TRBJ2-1	TGCGCCAGCAGCCAAGTAGCGGGAGGTAGGGAGCAGTTCTTC	CASSQVAGGREQFF
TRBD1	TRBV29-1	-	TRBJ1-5	TGCAGCACGGGGACAGGGGGGGGTCAGCCCCAGCATTTT	CSTGTGGGQPQHF
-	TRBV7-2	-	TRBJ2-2	TGTGCCAGCAGCCTACTCGGGCGGGCGAACACCGGGGAGCTGTTTTTT	CASSLLGRANTGELFF
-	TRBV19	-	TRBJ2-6	TGTGCCAGTAGTAGCCTAGGAGGTACGGGGGCCAACGTCCTGACTTTC	CASSSLGGTGANVLTF
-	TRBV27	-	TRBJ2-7	TGTGCCAGCAGTTTTATACCGGCGATAGCTCTCTACGAGCAGTACTTC	CASSFIPAIALYEQYF
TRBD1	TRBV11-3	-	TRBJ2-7	TGTGCCAGCAGCCCGGGACAGGACTACGAGCAGTACTTC	CASSPGQDYEQYF
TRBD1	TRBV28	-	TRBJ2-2	TGTGCCAGCAGTATAATCCAGGGGGCCGGGGAGCTGTTTTTT	CASSIIQGAGELFF
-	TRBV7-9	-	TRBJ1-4	TGTGCCAGCAGCCAAGACAGGAATAATGAAAAACTGTTTTTT	CASSQDRNNEKLFF
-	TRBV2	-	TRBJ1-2	TGTGCCAGCAGCACCGGGTCTAACTATGGCTACACCTTC	CASSTGSNYGYTF
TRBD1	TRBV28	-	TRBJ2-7	TGTGCCAGCAGTTCCCTCGCGCCAGGGGGATCCGAGCAGTACTTC	CASSSLAPGGSEQYF
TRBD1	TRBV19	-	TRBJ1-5	TGTGCCAGTAGTTGGGCCAGGGGGGATCAGCCCCAGCATTTT	CASSWARGDQPQHF
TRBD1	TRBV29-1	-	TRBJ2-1	TGCAGCGTTGCGACAGGGTCCTACAATGAGCAGTTCTTC	CSVATGSYNEQFF
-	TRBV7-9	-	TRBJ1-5	TGTGCCAGCAGCCCCTACGGCAATCAGCCCCAGCATTTT	CASSPYGNQPQHF
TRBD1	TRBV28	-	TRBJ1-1	TGTGCCAGCAGTTTCCCTGCCGGGACAGGGGACACTGAAGCTTTCTTT	CASSFPAGTGDTEAFF
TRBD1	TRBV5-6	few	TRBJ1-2	TGTGCCAGCAGCCTGTTCGGGACAGGGGCTGGCTACACCTTC	CASSLFGTGAGYTF
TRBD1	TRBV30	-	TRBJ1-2	TGTGCCTGGAGAGAAGGACAGGTTGATGGCTACACCTTC	CAWREGQVDGYTF
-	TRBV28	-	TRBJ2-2	TGTGCCAGCAGGAGCCCGGGACCCCACCTCGGGGAGCTGTTTTTT	CASRSPGPHLGELFF
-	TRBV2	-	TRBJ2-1	TGTGCCAGCAGGGGCATAAAGGGGGACTCCCACAATGAGCAGTTCTTC	CASRGIKGDSHNEQFF
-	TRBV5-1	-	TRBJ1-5	TGCGCCAGCAGCTTAGGGACCTATAGCAATCAGCCCCAGCATTTT	CASSLGTYSNQPQHF
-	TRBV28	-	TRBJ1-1	TGTGCCAGCAGTTTTGTAGGGGATTACACTGAAGCTTTCTTT	CASSFVGDYTEAFF
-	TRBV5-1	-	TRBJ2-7	TGCGCCAGCAGCTTGGCCGCGACGGGAGTAGTGTACGAGCAGTACTTC	CASSLAATGVVYEQYF
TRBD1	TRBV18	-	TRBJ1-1	TGTGCCAGCTCCCCTAGCAGGACAGGGGGTCGGAACACTGAAGCTTTCTTT	CASSPSRTGGRNTEAFF